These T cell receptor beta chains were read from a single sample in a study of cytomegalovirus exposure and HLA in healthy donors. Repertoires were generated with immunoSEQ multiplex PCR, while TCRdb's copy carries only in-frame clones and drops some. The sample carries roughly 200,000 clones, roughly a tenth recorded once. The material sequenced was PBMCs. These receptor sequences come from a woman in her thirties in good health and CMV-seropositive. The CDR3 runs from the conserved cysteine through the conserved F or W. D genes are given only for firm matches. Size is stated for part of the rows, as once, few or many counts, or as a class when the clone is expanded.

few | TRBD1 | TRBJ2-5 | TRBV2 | CAGGQSETQYF | TGTGCCGGGGGACAGAGCGAGACCCAGTACTTC
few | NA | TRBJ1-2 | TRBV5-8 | CASSLRRHYGYTF | TGTGCCAGCAGCTTAAGGAGACACTATGGCTACACCTTC
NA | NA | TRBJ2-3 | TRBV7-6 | CASSRGQITDTQYF | TGTGCCAGCAGCCGTGGACAGATCACAGATACGCAGTATTTT
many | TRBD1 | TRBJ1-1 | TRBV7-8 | CASGGQGTLNTEAFF | TGTGCCAGCGGCGGACAGGGAACTTTGAACACTGAAGCTTTCTTT
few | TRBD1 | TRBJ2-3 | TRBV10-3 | CATRTGTGTDTQYF | TGTGCCACGCGAACCGGGACAGGCACAGATACGCAGTATTTT
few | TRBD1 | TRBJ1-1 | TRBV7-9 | CASSLALTGGYTEAFF | TGTGCCAGCAGCTTAGCGCTTACAGGGGGCTACACTGAAGCTTTCTTT
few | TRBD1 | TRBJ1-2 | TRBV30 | CAWSVTGGGGYGYTF | TGTGCCTGGAGTGTTACAGGGGGCGGGGGCTATGGCTACACCTTC
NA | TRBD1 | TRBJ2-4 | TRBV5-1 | CASSLAGGQGIQNIQYF | TGCGCCAGCAGCTTGGCCGGAGGACAGGGGATTCAAAACATTCAGTACTTC
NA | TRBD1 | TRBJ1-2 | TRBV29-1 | CSVEGRRGLVYGYTF | TGCAGCGTTGAAGGTCGCAGGGGGCTCGTTTATGGCTACACCTTC
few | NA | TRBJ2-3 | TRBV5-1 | CASSYPLGTDTQYF | TGCGCCAGCAGCTACCCACTAGGGACAGATACGCAGTATTTT
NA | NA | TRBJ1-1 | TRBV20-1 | CSARGFTEAFF | TGCAGTGCTAGGGGCTTCACTGAAGCTTTCTTT
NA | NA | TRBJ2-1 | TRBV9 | CASSVGGFYNEQFF | TGTGCCAGCAGCGTAGGAGGGTTCTACAATGAGCAGTTCTTC
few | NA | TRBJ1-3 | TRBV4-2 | CASSQDGAGRTGNTIYF | TGTGCCAGCAGCCAAGATGGAGCAGGGAGGACTGGAAACACCATATATTTT
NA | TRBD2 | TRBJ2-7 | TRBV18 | CASSPSGSRHEQYF | TGTGCCAGCTCACCAAGCGGGAGCCGCCACGAGCAGTACTTC
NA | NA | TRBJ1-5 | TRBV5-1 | CASSLGAGTNQPQHF | TGCGCCAGCAGCTTGGGGGCAGGCACCAATCAGCCCCAGCATTTT
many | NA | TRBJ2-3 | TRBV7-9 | CASSSEADTQYF | TGTGCCAGCAGCTCAGAGGCAGATACGCAGTATTTT
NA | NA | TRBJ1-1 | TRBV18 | CASSPTQVNTEAFF | TGTGCCAGCTCACCAACGCAGGTGAACACTGAAGCTTTCTTT
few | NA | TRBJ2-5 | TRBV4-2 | CASSQDRGDYQETQYF | TGTGCCAGCAGCCAAGATAGAGGGGACTACCAAGAGACCCAGTACTTC
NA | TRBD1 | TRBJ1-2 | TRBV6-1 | CASRFRDRVDYTF | TGTGCCAGCAGATTCCGGGACAGAGTCGACTACACCTTC
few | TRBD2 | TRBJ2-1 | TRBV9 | CASSVGYPTSGRTISYNEQFF | TGTGCCAGCAGCGTAGGCTACCCAACTAGCGGGAGGACTATCTCCTACAATGAGCAGTTCTTC
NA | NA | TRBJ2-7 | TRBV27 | CASSFRGQSSYEQYF | TGTGCCAGCAGTTTCCGTGGACAGAGCTCCTACGAGCAGTACTTC
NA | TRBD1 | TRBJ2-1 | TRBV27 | CASSERDSRYNEQFF | TGTGCCAGCAGCGAGAGGGACAGCCGGTACAATGAGCAGTTCTTC
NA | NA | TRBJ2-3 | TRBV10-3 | CAIRGGPTGTDTQYF | TGTGCCATCAGAGGAGGGCCAACGGGCACAGATACGCAGTATTTT
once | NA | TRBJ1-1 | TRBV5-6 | CASSPWALNTEAFF | TGTGCCAGCAGCCCTTGGGCCCTGAACACTGAAGCTTTCTTT
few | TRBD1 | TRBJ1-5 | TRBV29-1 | CSALTGEGQPQHF | TGCAGCGCCTTGACAGGGGAGGGCCAGCCCCAGCATTTT
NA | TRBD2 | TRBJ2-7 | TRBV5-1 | CASSAGAYEQYF | TGCGCCAGCAGCGCGGGGGCCTACGAGCAGTACTTC
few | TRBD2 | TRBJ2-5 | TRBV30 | CAWSVIAGGPGETQYF | TGTGCCTGGAGTGTAATAGCGGGAGGCCCAGGGGAGACCCAGTACTTC
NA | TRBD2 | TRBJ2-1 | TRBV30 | CAWSVLTSGRAGPGHNEQFF | TGTGCCTGGAGTGTACTCACTAGCGGGAGGGCCGGCCCTGGCCATAATGAGCAGTTCTTC
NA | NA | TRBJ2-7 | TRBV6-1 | CASSERLPYEQYF | TGTGCCAGCAGTGAACGACTGCCCTACGAGCAGTACTTC
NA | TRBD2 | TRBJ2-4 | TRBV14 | CASSQSRGVAKNIQYF | TGTGCCAGCAGCCAATCCCGGGGGGTAGCCAAAAACATTCAGTACTTC
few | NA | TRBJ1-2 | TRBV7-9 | CASSFGTQQYGYTF | TGTGCCAGCAGCTTTGGTACACAACAGTATGGCTACACCTTC
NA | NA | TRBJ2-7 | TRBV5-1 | CASSSTGVRGEQYF | TGCGCCAGCAGCAGCACGGGGGTCAGGGGGGAGCAGTACTTC
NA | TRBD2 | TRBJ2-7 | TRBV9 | CASSVATRGAGVAEQYF | TGTGCCAGCAGCGTAGCTACAAGAGGGGCGGGAGTGGCCGAGCAGTACTTC
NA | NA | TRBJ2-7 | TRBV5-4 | CASSYLKGAYYEQYF | TGTGCCAGCAGCTATTTAAAAGGAGCCTACTACGAGCAGTACTTC
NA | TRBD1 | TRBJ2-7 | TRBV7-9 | CASSLHRGQGHEQYF | TGTGCCAGCAGCTTACATCGCGGACAGGGCCACGAGCAGTACTTC
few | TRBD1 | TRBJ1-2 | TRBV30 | CAWTGGARFGYTF | TGTGCCTGGACAGGGGGCGCACGGTTTGGCTACACCTTC
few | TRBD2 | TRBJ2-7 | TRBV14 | CASSRGTSGNGGEQYF | TGTGCCAGCAGCCGCGGGACTAGCGGGAACGGAGGCGAGCAGTACTTC
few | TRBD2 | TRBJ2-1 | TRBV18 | CASSPSGTSGSREQFF | TGTGCCAGCTCACCGTCCGGGACTAGCGGGAGCCGCGAGCAGTTCTTC
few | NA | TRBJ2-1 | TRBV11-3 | CASSLGPQDEQFF | TGTGCCAGCAGCTTAGGCCCACAGGATGAGCAGTTCTTC
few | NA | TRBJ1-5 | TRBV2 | CASEEGVNQPQHF | TGTGCCAGCGAGGAAGGTGTCAATCAGCCCCAGCATTTT
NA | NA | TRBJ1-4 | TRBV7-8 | CASSLESGSGVKLFF | TGTGCCAGCAGCTTAGAGAGTGGCAGCGGGGTAAAACTGTTTTTT